The TCR beta chain under discussion was sequenced for a study of T cells in Graves' hyperthyroidism and ophthalmopathy. Study-level points and caveats: Most clonotypes that expanded in the thyroid above 0.001 also showed up in blood.

CDR1 is LGHNA, CDR2 YSLEER, per germline. This CDR3 contains 16 residues. The J segment lost 3 bases and the V segment lost 3 bases, leaving 6 bases of the junction unmatched. As concerns this clonotype: Its antigen is not known.

Diagnoses were made from clinical symptoms, serum measures (thyroxine and TRAb), thyroid ultrasound and orbital computed tomography. Amplification of TCR beta CDR3 regions was performed using RNA transcripts as template. The primer set for the first-round RT-PCR of the TCR CDR3 was HTBI. In TCRdb, the multiplex PCR reads were re-called with MiXCR into one record per CDR3 protein. The sample lists hundreds of thousands of distinct CDR3 sequences; roughly 46% were seen once. This receptor was taken from a young woman with Graves' hyperthyroidism. Sequencing was done on a sample of peripheral blood or thyroid tissue (not recorded which). The V call is TRBV4-3, the J call TRBJ2-5; 11 bases are a match to TRBD2. This CDR3 is CASSQDGTSGKETQYF. CDR3 sequence (DNA): TGCGCCAGCAGCCAGGACGGGACTAGCGGTAAAGAGACCCAGTACTTC.